This paragraph covers one T cell receptor (beta chain) sequence. The method was immunoSEQ multiplex PCR; TCRdb's version includes in-frame clones alone and lacks a portion of them. The data contain 70,000 to 85,000 clones, roughly 88% of them singletons. The sample originates from a study of T cells after somatic rescue of genetic block. Germline CDR1 reads LGHNA; CDR2 reads YSLEER. The CDR3 is 16 amino acids. Trimming stripped 0 bases from V and 2 bases from J, with 11 bases between. The receptor was derived from a young man. This chain connects TRBV4-3 to TRBJ1-3, with TRBD1 as a possible D gene (6 bases). Sample: peripheral blood mononuclear cells (PBMCs). As DNA, the CDR3 is TGCGCCAGCAGCCAAGACAGGGGTCTAACTGGAAACACCATATATTTT. Translating it yields CASSQDRGLTGNTIYF.